A selection of T cell receptor beta chains follows, all from one sample in a study of blood T cell repertoires in COVID-19. Generated by immunoSEQ multiplex PCR, the TCRdb table keeps only in-frame clones and is missing some. The profile shows approximately 230,000 clones, approximately 84% of them singletons. Sequenced: PBMCs or T cells enriched from blood (not recorded which). Receptors were obtained from a man between 18 and 35 years old who had recovered from COVID-19. Both conserved end residues are part of each CDR3. The D gene is left open where the match is weak. Clone size is shown for a subset of rows, as once, few, many or a class of expanded clone.

TRBV10-3	TRBJ1-5	.	TRBD1	CAISTGANQPQHF	TGTGCCATCAGCACAGGGGCCAATCAGCCCCAGCATTTT
TRBV7-9	TRBJ1-2	.	.	CASSLGVGLTSF	TGTGCCAGCAGCTTAGGCGTGGGACTGACATCTTTC
TRBV28	TRBJ2-1	.	.	CASSSLNEQFF	TGTGCCAGCAGTTCACTCAATGAGCAGTTCTTC
TRBV29-1	TRBJ1-1	.	.	CSVGGTRGFF	TGCAGCGTGGGGGGTACCCGGGGTTTCTTT
TRBV13	TRBJ1-2	.	TRBD1	CASSIAGQGDYGYTF	TGTGCCAGCAGCATCGCGGGACAGGGGGACTATGGCTACACCTTC
TRBV5-4	TRBJ1-5	.	.	CASSFYLPGGNQPQHF	TGTGCCAGCAGCTTTTACCTTCCCGGTGGCAATCAGCCCCAGCATTTT
TRBV7-9	TRBJ1-4	many	.	CASSLNGGQEKLFF	TGTGCCAGCAGCTTAAACGGGGGGCAGGAAAAACTGTTTTTT
TRBV5-5	TRBJ2-2	.	TRBD2	CASSAAGGTGELFF	TGTGCCAGCAGCGCGGCGGGGGGCACCGGGGAGCTGTTTTTT
TRBV11-1	TRBJ2-7	.	.	CASSLEGAKYEQYF	TGTGCCAGCAGCTTAGAAGGGGCGAAGTACGAGCAGTACTTC
TRBV7-9	TRBJ1-4	once	TRBD1	CASSLTGGYEKLFF	TGTGCCAGCAGCTTGACAGGGGGCTATGAAAAACTGTTTTTT
TRBV24-1	TRBJ2-3	once	TRBD2	CATSDSGTSGRDTQYF	TGTGCCACCAGTGATTCCGGGACTAGCGGGAGAGATACGCAGTATTTT
TRBV5-1	TRBJ2-1	.	TRBD1	CASSLEGQAYNEQFF	TGCGCCAGCAGCTTGGAGGGACAGGCTTACAATGAGCAGTTCTTC
TRBV6-5	TRBJ1-2	.	TRBD1	CASRQGDYGYTF	TGTGCCAGCCGTCAGGGGGATTATGGCTACACCTTC
TRBV6-2/TRBV6-3	TRBJ2-2	.	.	CASSYSREYTGELFF	TGTGCCAGCAGTTACTCGAGAGAGTACACCGGGGAGCTGTTTTTT
TRBV27	TRBJ1-2	.	TRBD1	CASSSPGGLGGYTF	TGTGCCAGCAGTTCCCCAGGGGGCCTCGGTGGCTACACCTTC
TRBV14	TRBJ2-3	few	.	CASSQRSRVDTQYF	TGTGCCAGCAGCCAGAGGAGCCGCGTAGATACGCAGTATTTT
TRBV9	TRBJ1-5	.	.	CASSVGGVGQPQHF	TGTGCCAGCAGCGTAGGGGGGGTTGGCCAGCCCCAGCATTTT
TRBV12-3/TRBV12-4	TRBJ1-4	.	.	CASSLNVGGKLFF	TGTGCCAGCAGTTTAAATGTCGGCGGAAAACTGTTTTTT
TRBV2	TRBJ2-3	.	TRBD2	CANGTSGGEGSDTQYF	TGTGCCAACGGGACTAGCGGGGGGGAAGGGTCAGATACGCAGTATTTT
TRBV18	TRBJ2-7	.	TRBD1	CASSPTGSYEQYF	TGTGCCAGCTCACCGACAGGGTCCTACGAGCAGTACTTC
TRBV10-3	TRBJ2-6	.	.	CATSPGVRTGANVLTF	TGTGCCACTTCCCCAGGGGTTCGAACTGGGGCCAACGTCCTGACTTTC
TRBV28	TRBJ2-5	.	.	CASKSGGQQETQYF	TGTGCCAGCAAGTCAGGAGGACAGCAAGAGACCCAGTACTTC
TRBV6-1	TRBJ2-5	.	TRBD2	CASSGLAGVTQETQYF	TGTGCCAGCAGTGGACTAGCGGGGGTGACCCAAGAGACCCAGTACTTC
TRBV11-3	TRBJ2-1	.	TRBD2	CASSPTSGRFYNEQFF	TGTGCCAGCAGCCCGACTAGCGGGAGGTTCTACAATGAGCAGTTCTTC
TRBV30	TRBJ2-5	.	.	CAWNQGTSYDGTQYF	TGTGCCTGGAATCAGGGCACCTCGTACGATGGGACCCAGTACTTC